The 23 T cell receptor beta chains listed next were all sequenced from one sample in a study of T and B cells in COVID-19 patients. Each TRB amplification used roughly 220-550 ng of genomic DNA from blood. BIOMED2 TRB-A/B primer pools were used in multiplex TRB PCR. TCRdb re-called the multiplex PCR reads through MiXCR, storing one row per CDR3 protein. The table has about 10,000 distinct CDR3 sequences, 25% to 30% seen once. Sequencing used blood. The receptors come from a human donor who had recovered from COVID-19.

This clonotype is labeled medium-sized. This chain uses TRBV19 with TRBJ2-2; 8 nucleotides line up with TRBD1. The CDR3 is 16 residues long. The V segment lost 5 bases and the J segment 2 bases; nucleotides outside the gene matches: 7. Germline CDR1 LNHDA, CDR2 SQIVND (reference sequence). CDR3 in DNA: TGTGCCAGTAGTCCCGGGACAGGCTCTAACACCGGGGAGCTGTTTTTT. Protein sequence: CASSPGTGSNTGELFF.

This clonotype has just a few counts. The chain joins TRBV12-3 or TRBV12-4 to TRBJ2-2; 7 nucleotides align to TRBD1. The V and J ends lost 4 bases and 6 bases, in that order; junction bases with no gene match: 14. CDR3 length: 17 residues. CDR3: CASSSIAGTAKSGELFF. CDR3 sequence (DNA): TGTGCCAGCAGTTCCATCGCCGGGACAGCTAAGTCCGGGGAGCTGTTTTTT.

V and J are TRBV5-4 and TRBJ1-2, with no clear D. CDR3 length: 14 amino acids. In germline, CDR1 is SGHNT, CDR2 YYREEE (reference sequence). Deletions cut 4 bases from V and 5 bases from J, with 15 bases between. This chain's CDR3 is CASSPPGTLYGYTF. CDR3 bases: TGTGCCAGCAGCCCCCCCGGCACCTTATATGGCTACACCTTC.

This clonotype is labeled medium-sized. The genes are TRBV29-1 and TRBJ1-1; D perhaps matches TRBD1 (5 bases). The CDR3 has 12 amino acids. Germline loops: CDR1 SQVTM, CDR2 ANQGSEA. Trimming left V 7 bases short and J 6 bases short, with 15 bases between. CDR3 nucleotide sequence: TGCAGCGCCGCCGGGGGGAGGTCTGAAGCTTTCTTT. This encodes CSAAGGRSEAFF.

This clonotype has a handful of counts. The V call is TRBV27, the J call TRBJ2-4; 7 bases agree with TRBD2. With V trimmed by 6 bases and J by 8 bases, 13 bases remained unmatched. The CDR3 loop spans 15 amino acids. Germline assignment: CDR1 MNHEY and CDR2 SMNVEV (reference sequence). The DNA of the CDR3 is TGTGCCAGCAGAGACAAGGGACGGGGGGTAGACATTCAGTACTTC. It encodes CASRDKGRGVDIQYF.

This chain joins TRBV19 and TRBJ2-6, with D unclear. The CDR3 has 18 amino acids. Germline CDR1 reads LNHDA; CDR2 reads SQIVND (reference sequence). Trimming removed 5 bases at V and 1 base at J, with 18 bases between. CDR3 in amino acids: CASSASTPRKSGANVLTF. The CDR3 coding sequence is TGTGCCAGTAGTGCCAGCACCCCACGGAAATCTGGGGCCAACGTCCTGACTTTC.

A single count supports this clonotype. This chain joins TRBV12-3 or TRBV12-4 and TRBJ1-4; the match to TRBD1 covers 7 bases. After removal of 5 bases from V and 7 bases from J, the junction contained 7 bases not matched to a gene. There are 14 residues in the CDR3. The CDR3 DNA follows: TGTGCCAGCAGTCAGGGGGTAGTTAGTGAAAAACTGTTTTTT. It encodes CASSQGVVSEKLFF.

This clonotype is deemed medium-sized. The chain employs TRBV29-1 and TRBJ1-1; D remains unclear. Per germline, CDR1 SQVTM and CDR2 ANQGSEA. V gave up 7 bases and J gave up 7 bases, with 16 bases separating them. The CDR3 contains 12 residues. For the CDR3, the DNA is TGCAGCGCCGATCAGCGGGCGAATGAAGCTTTCTTT. This gives the protein CSADQRANEAFF.

This clonotype rates as medium-sized (0.01 to 0.1%). The V call is TRBV19, the J call TRBJ2-5, with D possibly being TRBD1 (6 bases). Germline values: CDR1 LNHDA, CDR2 SQIVND (reference sequence). Trimming pared 5 bases from V and 4 bases from J, leaving 17 bases between. The CDR3 extends over 15 amino acids. In DNA form, the CDR3 reads TGTGCCAGTAGTTCCCCTACAGGGATAGGAGAGACCCAGTACTTC. Protein: CASSSPTGIGETQYF.

This clonotype was recorded a few times. Written as DNA, the CDR3 is TGTGCCACCAGTGGGGGTATAAGGACAGGGGTCGACAATGAGCAGTTCTTC. Translated, it gives CATSGGIRTGVDNEQFF. J is TRBJ2-1 and V is TRBV24-1, with TRBD1 matching 9 bases. Germline CDR1 KGHDR, CDR2 SFDVKD. The CDR3 sequence is 17 residues long. V lost 5 bases and J lost 5; bases outside the gene matches: 12.

This chain uses TRBV7-6 with TRBJ2-3, with D unclear. The CDR3 runs 14 residues. CDR1 and CDR2 from the germline V gene are SGHVS and FNYEAQ. The germline V and J ends were trimmed by 3 bases and 4 bases, with 11 bases remaining between them. The CDR3: CASSLGLSADTQYF. In DNA form, the CDR3 reads TGTGCCAGCAGCTTGGGCTTATCTGCAGATACGCAGTATTTT.

Only one count was recorded for this clonotype. The chain uses TRBV4-2 and TRBJ2-4; no firm D call. V lost 3 bases and J lost 10, with 7 bases in between. Germline values: CDR1 LGHNA, CDR2 YNFKEQ. The CDR3 covers 11 residues. As DNA, the CDR3 is TGTGCCAGCAGCCAGGGTAGTATTCAGTACTTC. It encodes CASSQGSIQYF.

V usage is TRBV6-2 or TRBV6-3 and J usage is TRBJ1-4; no clear D gene. The V and J ends lost 5 bases and 6 bases respectively, with 4 bases between them. The V gene's germline CDR1 is MNHEY and CDR2 SVGEGT. The CDR3 is 11 residues long. CDR3 protein: CASSQYEKLFF. Written as DNA, the CDR3 is TGTGCCAGCAGTCAATATGAAAAACTGTTTTTT.

The chain recombines TRBV19 with TRBJ1-6, with a tentative D call TRBD1 (6 bases). The CDR3 is 15 amino acids. Trimming left V 7 bases short and J 7 bases short, with 17 bases between. The germline CDR1 and CDR2 sequences are LNHDA and SQIVND (reference sequence). CDR3 residues: CASTVPGQRNSPLHF. CDR3 coding DNA: TGTGCCAGTACCGTCCCGGGACAACGGAATTCACCCCTCCACTTT.

This clonotype has only a few counts. The V and J genes are TRBV10-3 and TRBJ2-5; TRBD1 matches 10 bases. With 0 bases clipped from V and 5 bases from J, the junction kept 6 bases outside the gene matches. The CDR3 is 16 residues long. The germline V gene has CDR1 ENHRY and CDR2 SYGVKD. Here the CDR3 reads CAISESRQGARETQYF. The CDR3 DNA is TGTGCCATCAGTGAGTCCCGACAGGGGGCTAGGGAGACCCAGTACTTC.

This clonotype turned up a few times. The chain joins TRBV5-4 to TRBJ1-2; the D gene is possibly TRBD1 (6 bases). The CDR3 consists of 17 residues. Germline CDR1 reads SGHNT; CDR2 reads YYREEE (reference sequence). Trimming stripped 0 bases from V and 4 bases from J, with 19 bases between. The CDR3 sequence: CASSLAGYRTVGYGYTF. The CDR3 coding sequence is TGTGCCAGCAGCTTGGCCGGCTACAGGACAGTAGGCTATGGCTACACCTTC.

Details on this clonotype: A much more abundant neighbour one base away suggests this may be a read error. V usage is TRBV5-6 and J usage is TRBJ2-3; D gene uncertain. The ends were cut back, 4 bases at V and 3 bases at J, with 12 bases in the middle. CDR1 and CDR2 (germline): SGHDT, YYEEEE. The CDR3 has 14 amino acids. The CDR3 is CASSLGLGTDTQYF. Written as DNA, the CDR3 is TGTGCCAGCAGCCTGGGGTTGGGAACAGATACGCAGTATTTT.

The chain carries TRBV24-1 and TRBJ1-6; TRBD1 matches at 8 bases. This CDR3 spans 16 amino acids. The germline CDR1 and CDR2 sequences are KGHDR and SFDVKD. V lost 3 bases to trimming and J lost 7 bases; unmatched junction nucleotides: 7. CDR3 DNA: TGTGCCACCAGTGATGCAAGACAGGGGAAGAATTCACCCCTCCACTTT. It is translated as CATSDARQGKNSPLHF.

The CDR3 DNA follows: TGTGCCAGCAGCCAGACTAGCGGGAGAGGCGATGAGCAGTTCTTC. Translation: CASSQTSGRGDEQFF. The chain uses TRBV14 and TRBJ2-1; 12 nucleotides match TRBD2. The CDR3 has 15 residues. Germline trimming cut 3 bases from V and 8 bases from J; bases unmatched to any gene: 5. The germline CDR1 and CDR2 sequences are SGHDN and FVKESK.

This chain joins TRBV20-1 and TRBJ2-1, with 9 bases fitting TRBD2. The CDR3 length is 12 residues. Germline assignment: CDR1 DFQATT and CDR2 SNEGSKA (reference sequence). The V gene end was trimmed by 6 bases and the J gene end by 6 bases; junction bases not matched to a gene: 3. Written as DNA, the CDR3 is TGCAGTGCCAGACTAGCGGCCAATGAGCAGTTCTTC. Translating gives CSARLAANEQFF.

Sample share makes this clonotype medium-sized. This chain connects TRBV27 to TRBJ1-4; TRBD1 aligns across 7 bases. V was pared by 4 bases and J by 7 bases, with 12 bases of the junction left unmatched. Germline V CDR1 and CDR2: MNHEY, SMNVEV (reference sequence). The CDR3 sequence is 16 residues long. The CDR3 reads CASSSYRDRGIEKLFF. The CDR3 region has the DNA TGTGCCAGCAGTTCCTACCGGGACAGAGGTATTGAAAAACTGTTTTTT.

This clonotype occurred a few times. The CDR3 nucleotides read TGCAGTGCCCCCGGGGAGGGCCAAGTCGGGGAGCTGTTTTTT. Amino acid sequence: CSAPGEGQVGELFF. The genes are TRBV20-1 and TRBJ2-2; 7 bases are a match to TRBD2. Germline trimming cut 6 bases from V and 7 bases from J; bases unmatched to any gene: 11. The CDR3 is 14 residues long. Germline V lookup: CDR1 DFQATT, CDR2 SNEGSKA (reference sequence).

The genes are TRBV28 and TRBJ2-1; the D is unclear. The germline V gene has CDR1 MDHEN and CDR2 SYDVKM. Trimming pared 7 bases from V and 8 bases from J, leaving 9 bases between. The CDR3 has 11 amino acids. CDR3 region: CASTSKDEQFF. The CDR3, as DNA: TGTGCCAGCACTTCTAAGGATGAGCAGTTCTTC.